This T cell receptor (beta chain) is drawn from a study of shared clonotypes between healthy human individuals. Germline CDR1 reads SGHAT; CDR2 reads FQNNGV. CDR3 length equals 16 residues. V lost 4 bases to trimming and J lost 2 bases; unmatched junction nucleotides: 9. Researchers partitioned CD4+ cells into CD45RA+ naive and CD45RA-negative memory subsets. 200 to 250 ng DNA, about 30,000 T cell genomes, went into each sorted-subset replicate PCR. Clones were read by immunoSEQ multiplex PCR, and TCRdb kept only the in-frame ones, dropping some. The sample lists approximately 2.3 million clones; approximately 93% were seen once.

This sequence originates from a man younger than 30 in good health. Some clones in this sample may be carry-over from other donors' samples. Sample: naive CD4+ T cells from PBMCs. Sample subset: CD45RA+ positively selected. The J gene is TRBJ2-5, the V gene TRBV11-2; 8 bases are shared with TRBD1. The CDR3 here is CASSWAGQGTQETQYF. The CDR3 region has the DNA TGTGCCAGCAGCTGGGCTGGACAGGGAACACAAGAGACCCAGTACTTC. Looking up the rest from reference TRBV11-2 and TRBJ2-5 gives the full variable domain: EAGVAQSPRYKIIEKRQSVAFWCNPISGHATLYWYQQILGQGPKLLIQFQNNGVVDDSQLPKDRFSAERLKGVDSTLKIQPAKLEDSAVYLCASSWAGQGTQETQYFGPGTRLLVL.